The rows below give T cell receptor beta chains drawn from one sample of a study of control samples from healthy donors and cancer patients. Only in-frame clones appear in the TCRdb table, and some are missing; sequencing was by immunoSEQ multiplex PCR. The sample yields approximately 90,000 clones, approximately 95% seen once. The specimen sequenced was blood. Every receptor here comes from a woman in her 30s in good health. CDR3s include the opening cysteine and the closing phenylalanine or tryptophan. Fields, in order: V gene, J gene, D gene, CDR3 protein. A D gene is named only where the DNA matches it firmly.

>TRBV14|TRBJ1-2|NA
CASSQEPDYGYTF
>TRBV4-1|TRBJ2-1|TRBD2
CASSQQGLAGSSYNEQFF
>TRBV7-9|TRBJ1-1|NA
CASSLQGSVTEAFF
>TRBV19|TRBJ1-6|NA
CASSPIEVARPGPLHF
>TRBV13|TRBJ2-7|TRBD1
CASTKGQEYEQYF
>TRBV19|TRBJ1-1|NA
CASSIKGSTEAFF
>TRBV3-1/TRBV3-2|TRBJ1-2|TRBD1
CASRPTGDYGYTF
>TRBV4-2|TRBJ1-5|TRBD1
CASSQGTGENQPQHF
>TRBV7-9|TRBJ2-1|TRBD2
CASSPGQGLARSYNEQFF
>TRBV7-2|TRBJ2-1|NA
CASSSPLGSYNEQFF
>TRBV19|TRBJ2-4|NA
CASSTGPVAKNIQYF
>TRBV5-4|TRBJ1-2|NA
CASSLYSDYGYTF
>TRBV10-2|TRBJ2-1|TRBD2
CASSEQSGRGFFNNEQFF
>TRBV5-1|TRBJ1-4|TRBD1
CASSFVGTDNEKLFF
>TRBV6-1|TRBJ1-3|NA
CASSESEGSGNTIYF
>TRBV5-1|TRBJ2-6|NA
CASRGGDGISGANVLTF
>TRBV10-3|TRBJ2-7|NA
CAIRASSYEQYF
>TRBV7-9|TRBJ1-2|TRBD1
CASSLGTGGGKGYTF
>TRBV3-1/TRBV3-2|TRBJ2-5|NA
CASSHLETQYF
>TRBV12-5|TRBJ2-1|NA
CASGFGNEQFF
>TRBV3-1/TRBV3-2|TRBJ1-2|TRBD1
CASSRGQGGLESYGYTF
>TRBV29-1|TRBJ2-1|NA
CSVERGMRGLRNEQFF
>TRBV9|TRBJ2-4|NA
CASSVDLAKNIQYF
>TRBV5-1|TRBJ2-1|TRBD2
CASSLAGVIGNEQFF
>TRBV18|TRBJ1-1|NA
CASSRTDTEAFF
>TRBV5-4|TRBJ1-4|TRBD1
CASSSTGGREKLFF
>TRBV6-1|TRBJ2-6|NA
CASSELASGANVLTF
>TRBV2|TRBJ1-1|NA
CASSVTGGTEAFF
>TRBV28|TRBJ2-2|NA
CASSSFYGELFF
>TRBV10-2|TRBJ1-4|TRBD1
CASRGTGINEKLFF
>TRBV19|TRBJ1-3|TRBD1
CASSAPIWTGINGNTIYF
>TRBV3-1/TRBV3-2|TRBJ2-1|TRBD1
CASSQGQGDNEQFF
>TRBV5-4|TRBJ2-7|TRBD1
CASSKDRVGEQYF
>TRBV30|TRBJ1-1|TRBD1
CAWMGGTGRNTEAFF
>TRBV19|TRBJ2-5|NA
CASSKYRDQETQYF